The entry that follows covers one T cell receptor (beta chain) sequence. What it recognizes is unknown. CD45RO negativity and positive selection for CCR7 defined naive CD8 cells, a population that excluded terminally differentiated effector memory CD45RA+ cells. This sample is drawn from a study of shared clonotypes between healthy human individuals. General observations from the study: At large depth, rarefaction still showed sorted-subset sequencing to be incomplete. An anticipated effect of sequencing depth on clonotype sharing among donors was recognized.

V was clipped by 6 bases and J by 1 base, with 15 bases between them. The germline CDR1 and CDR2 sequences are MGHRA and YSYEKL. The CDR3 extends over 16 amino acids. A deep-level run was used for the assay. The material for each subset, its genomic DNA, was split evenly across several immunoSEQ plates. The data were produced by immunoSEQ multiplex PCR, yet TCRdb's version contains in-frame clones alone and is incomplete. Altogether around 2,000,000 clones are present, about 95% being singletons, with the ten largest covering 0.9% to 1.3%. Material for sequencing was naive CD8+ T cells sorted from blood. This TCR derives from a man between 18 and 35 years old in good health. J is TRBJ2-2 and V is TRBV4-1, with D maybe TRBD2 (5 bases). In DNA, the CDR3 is TGCGCCAGCAGAACCTGGACTCCGGGGAACACCGGGGAGCTGTTTTTT. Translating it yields CASRTWTPGNTGELFF.